Below, 8 T cell receptor beta chains from the same sample are listed, as sequenced in a study of breast tumors, draining lymph nodes, adjacent tissues. In TCRdb, the multiplex PCR reads were re-called with MiXCR into one record per CDR3 protein. The sample contains 150,000 to 200,000 distinct CDR3 sequences, around a third of which appear only once. Breast cancer patients provided tissue from their axillary draining lymph nodes. Sequenced material: axillary lymph node tissue. Receptors were obtained from a female donor with breast cancer. Some clones in this sample may be carry-over from other donors' samples.

The V and J genes are TRBV4-1 and TRBJ2-1, with TRBD2 identical over 13 bases. The germline gives CDR1 MGHRA, CDR2 YSYEKL. The junction had 11 bases not matched to a gene; V was cut back by 0 bases and J by 0 bases. The length of the CDR3 is 21 residues. The CDR3 spells CASSQEGWGLAGKLSYNEQFF. The CDR3 region has the DNA TGCGCCAGCAGCCAAGAAGGATGGGGACTAGCGGGAAAGCTCTCCTACAATGAGCAGTTCTTC.

This clonotype has a count of ten or more. This chain joins TRBV9 and TRBJ2-1; no clear D. The CDR3 extends over 13 amino acids. Trimming removed 0 bases at V and 3 bases at J, with 4 bases between. Germline loops: CDR1 SGDLS, CDR2 YYNGEE. The CDR3 DNA sequence: TGTGCCAGCAGCGTAGGAGTCTACAATGAGCAGTTCTTC. Residues: CASSVGVYNEQFF.

The V gene is TRBV18, the J gene TRBJ2-1; D assignment may be TRBD1 or TRBD2 (5 bases each). Germline CDR1 reads KGHSH; CDR2 reads LQKENI. Trimming took 2 bases from V and 3 from J, leaving 14 bases between them. CDR3 size: 16 residues. The CDR3 region has the DNA TGTGCCAGCTCACCATTTGGGGGAGTTAACTACAATGAGCAGTTCTTC. Protein product: CASSPFGGVNYNEQFF. Together with reference TRBV18 and TRBJ2-1, the CDR3 gives the full variable domain: NAGVMQNPRHLVRRRGQEARLRCSPMKGHSHVYWYRQLPEEGLKFMVYLQKENIIDESGMPKERFSAEFPKEGPSILRIQQVVRGDSAAYFCASSPFGGVNYNEQFFGPGTRLTVL.

Worth noting for this clonotype: With a much larger clone just one base away, this may be a read error. The chain joins TRBV11-2 to TRBJ1-2, with D possibly TRBD1 on 5 matching bases. Trimming removed 8 bases from V and 6 bases from J, with 19 bases in between. The CDR3 loop spans 14 amino acids. Germline V gives CDR1 SGHAT, CDR2 FQNNGV. The CDR3 bases are TGTGCCAGCGGCCCCGGGACGGCTGTGGATGGCTACACCTTC. The encoded protein is CASGPGTAVDGYTF.

The chain couples TRBV2 to TRBJ1-6; D call uncertain. Germline CDR1 and CDR2: SNHLY and FYNNEI. CDR3 length: 14 residues. Trimming shortened V by 3 bases and J by 5 bases, and 8 bases separated the two germline ends. The CDR3 DNA follows: TGTGCCAGCAGTGACCTCACAGATAATTCACCCCTCCACTTT. This gives the protein CASSDLTDNSPLHF. Full variable domain (missing parts from reference TRBV2 and TRBJ1-6): EPEVTQTPSHQVTQMGQEVILRCVPISNHLYFYWYRQILGQKVEFLVSFYNNEISEKSEIFDDQFSVERPDGSNFTLKIRSTKLEDSAMYFCASSDLTDNSPLHFGNGTRLTVT.

This clonotype has a count of ten or more. The gene calls are TRBV19 and TRBJ2-7; maybe TRBD2 (5 bases). Between the trimmed V and J ends, which lost 10 bases and 9 bases, there was a span of 22 bases. Germline V gene lookup returns CDR1 LNHDA and CDR2 SQIVND (reference sequence). CDR3 length equals 13 residues. In nucleotides, the CDR3 is TGTGCCACTCGTGATAGGGAGTCTACCGGGCAGTACTTC. This codes for CATRDRESTGQYF.

This clonotype came up many times. The chain recombines TRBV10-1 with TRBJ2-5; 13 bases map to TRBD2. In germline, CDR1 is WNHNN, CDR2 SYGVQD (reference sequence). This CDR3 is built from 21 residues. Trimming took 6 bases from V and 1 from J; bases not matched to a gene: 20. The chain's CDR3 is CASSVIPGTSGISGSQETQYF. CDR3 in DNA: TGCGCCAGCAGCGTCATTCCCGGGACTAGCGGGATCAGCGGCTCCCAAGAGACCCAGTACTTC.

This chain connects TRBV12-3 or TRBV12-4 to TRBJ2-1; 14 bases are shared with TRBD2. This CDR3 is 15 amino acids long. Germline trimming cut 3 bases from V and 6 bases from J; bases unmatched to any gene: 1. The CDR3 coding sequence is TGTGCCAGCAGTTTGACTAGCGGGAGGGGCAATGAGCAGTTCTTC. It yields the protein CASSLTSGRGNEQFF.